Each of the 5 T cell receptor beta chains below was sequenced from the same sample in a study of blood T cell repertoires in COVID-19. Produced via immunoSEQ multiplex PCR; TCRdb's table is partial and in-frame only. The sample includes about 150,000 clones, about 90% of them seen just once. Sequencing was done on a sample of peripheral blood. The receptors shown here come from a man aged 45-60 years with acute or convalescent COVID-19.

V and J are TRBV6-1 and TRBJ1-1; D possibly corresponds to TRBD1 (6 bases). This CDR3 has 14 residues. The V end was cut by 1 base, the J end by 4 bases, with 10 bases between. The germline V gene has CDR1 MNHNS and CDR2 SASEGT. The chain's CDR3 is CASSEGWGPTEAFF. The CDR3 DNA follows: TGTGCCAGCAGTGAAGGCTGGGGGCCCACTGAAGCTTTCTTT.

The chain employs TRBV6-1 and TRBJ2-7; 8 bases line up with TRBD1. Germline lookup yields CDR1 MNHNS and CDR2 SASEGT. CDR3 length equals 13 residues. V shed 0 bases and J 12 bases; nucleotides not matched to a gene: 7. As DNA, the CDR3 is TGTGCCAGCAGTGAAGCCTCGGACAGGGCCACGTACGTC. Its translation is CASSEASDRATYV.

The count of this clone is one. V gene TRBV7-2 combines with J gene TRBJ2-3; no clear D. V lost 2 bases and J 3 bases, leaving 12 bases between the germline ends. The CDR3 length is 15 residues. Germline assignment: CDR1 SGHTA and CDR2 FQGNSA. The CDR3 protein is CASSLINHGTDTQYF. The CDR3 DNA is TGTGCCAGCAGCTTAATTAATCACGGGACAGATACGCAGTATTTT. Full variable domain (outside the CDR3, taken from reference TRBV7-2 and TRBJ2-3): GAGVSQSPSNKVTEKGKDVELRCDPISGHTALYWYRQSLGQGLEFLIYFQGNSAPDKSGLPSDRFSAERTGGSVSTLTIQRTQQEDSAVYLCASSLINHGTDTQYFGPGTRLTVL.

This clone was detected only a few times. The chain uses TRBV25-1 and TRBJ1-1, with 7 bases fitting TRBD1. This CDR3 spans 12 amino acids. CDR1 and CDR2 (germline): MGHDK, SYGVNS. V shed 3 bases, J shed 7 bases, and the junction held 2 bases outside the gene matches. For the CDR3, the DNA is TGTGCCAGCAGTGATGGGACAGATGAAGCTTTCTTT. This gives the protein CASSDGTDEAFF.

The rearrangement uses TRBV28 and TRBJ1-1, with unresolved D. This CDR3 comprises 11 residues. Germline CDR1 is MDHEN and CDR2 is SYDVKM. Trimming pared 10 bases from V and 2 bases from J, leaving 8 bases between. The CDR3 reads CATTENTEAFF. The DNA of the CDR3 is TGTGCCACAACAGAAAACACTGAAGCTTTCTTT.